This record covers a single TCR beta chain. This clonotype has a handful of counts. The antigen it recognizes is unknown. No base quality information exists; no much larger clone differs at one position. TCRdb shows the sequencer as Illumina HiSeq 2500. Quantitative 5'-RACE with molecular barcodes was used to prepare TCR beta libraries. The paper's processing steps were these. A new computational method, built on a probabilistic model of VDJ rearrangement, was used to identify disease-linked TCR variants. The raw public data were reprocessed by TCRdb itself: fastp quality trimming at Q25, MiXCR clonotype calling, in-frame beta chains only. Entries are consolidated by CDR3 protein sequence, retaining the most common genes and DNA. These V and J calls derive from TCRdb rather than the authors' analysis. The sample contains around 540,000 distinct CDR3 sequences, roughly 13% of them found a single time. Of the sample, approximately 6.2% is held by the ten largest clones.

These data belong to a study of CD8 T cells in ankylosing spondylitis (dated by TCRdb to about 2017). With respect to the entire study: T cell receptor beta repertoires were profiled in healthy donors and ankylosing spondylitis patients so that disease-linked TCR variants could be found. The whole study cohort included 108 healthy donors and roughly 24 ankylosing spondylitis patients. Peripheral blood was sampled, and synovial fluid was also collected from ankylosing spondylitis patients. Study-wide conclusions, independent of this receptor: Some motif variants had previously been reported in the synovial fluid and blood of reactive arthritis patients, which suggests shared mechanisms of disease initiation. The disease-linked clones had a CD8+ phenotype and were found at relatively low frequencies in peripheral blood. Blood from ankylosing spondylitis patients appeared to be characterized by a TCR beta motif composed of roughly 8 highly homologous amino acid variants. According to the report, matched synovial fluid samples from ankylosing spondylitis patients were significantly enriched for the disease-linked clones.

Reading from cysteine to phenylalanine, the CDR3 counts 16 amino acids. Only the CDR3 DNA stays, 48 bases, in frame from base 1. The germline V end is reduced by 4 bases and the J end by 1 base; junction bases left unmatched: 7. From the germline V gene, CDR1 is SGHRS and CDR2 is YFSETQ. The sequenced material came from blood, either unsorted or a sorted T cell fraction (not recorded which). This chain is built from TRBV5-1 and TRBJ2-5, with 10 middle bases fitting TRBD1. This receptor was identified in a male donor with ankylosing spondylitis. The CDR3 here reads CASSRGTGDFQETQYF. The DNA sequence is TGCGCCAGCAGCCGGGGGACAGGGGATTTCCAAGAGACCCAGTACTTC.